One sample yielded the 32 T cell receptor beta chains listed below, sequenced in a study of PD-1 blockade in classical Hodgkin lymphoma (dated by TCRdb to 2018 to 2021). Library creation used the immunoSEQ multiplex PCR assay. TCRdb provides this immuneACCESS table in a form limited to in-frame rearrangements. Some clones are lacking; in checked studies, under half of them reflect an unresolved V gene, and why the rest are absent is not known. This sample gives around 17,000 clones in total; about 61% of them show up just once. About 7.2% of the sample lies in the top ten. Per the publication, the time point label means: cycle 4 day 1 (C4D1), after 6 weeks of nivolumab. Relapse after autologous stem cell transplantation had occurred in all trial patients, and cohorts A, B and C were distinguished by prior brentuximab vedotin exposure. Sequenced material: peripheral blood mononuclear cells (PBMCs), taken before the fourth cycle of nivolumab. All receptors come from a human donor with classical Hodgkin lymphoma.

This clone was found a few times. The V call is TRBV28, the J call TRBJ2-4, with unresolved D. Deletions cut 3 bases from V and 3 bases from J, with 9 bases between. The CDR3 runs 14 residues. Germline V gene sequence: CDR1 MDHEN, CDR2 SYDVKM. The chain's CDR3 is CASSLGRYKNIQYF. CDR3 DNA: TGTGCCAGCAGTTTGGGCAGGTACAAAAACATTCAGTACTTC.

This chain joins TRBV6-1 and TRBJ2-7; D is ambiguous. V dropped 5 bases and J dropped 3 bases, with 8 bases sitting between them. Germline V lookup: CDR1 MNHNS, CDR2 SASEGT. The CDR3 consists of 12 residues. This CDR3 reads CASSRTNYEQYF. DNA for the CDR3: TGTGCCAGCAGTCGTACAAACTACGAGCAGTACTTC.

V gene TRBV14 combines with J gene TRBJ2-7; D might be TRBD1 (5 bases). CDR1 and CDR2 from the germline V gene are SGHDN and FVKESK. The length of the CDR3 is 13 residues. The V and J ends lost 7 bases and 4 bases respectively, with 14 bases between them. The CDR3 sequence: CASNIRVRYEQYF. The CDR3 DNA follows: TGTGCCAGCAACATCAGGGTCAGGTACGAGCAGTACTTC.

V is TRBV29-1 and J is TRBJ2-2; 7 bases map to TRBD2. CDR1 SQVTM and CDR2 ANQGSEA come from the germline V gene. This CDR3 is 11 amino acids long. With V trimmed by 6 bases and J by 13 bases, 8 bases remained unmatched. Here the CDR3 DNA reads TGCAGCGTGGTGGCCCAGCGGGGGCTGTTTTTT. This encodes CSVVAQRGLFF.

This clone was seen a handful of times. This sequence joins TRBV28 and TRBJ1-1; a weak D match, TRBD1 (6 bases). The CDR3 extends over 14 amino acids. The germline V gene has CDR1 MDHEN and CDR2 SYDVKM. Trimming removed 1 base at V and 5 bases at J, with 11 bases between. CDR3 DNA: TGTGCCAGCAGTTTATTACCAGGGGAGACTGAAGCTTTCTTT. Residues: CASSLLPGETEAFF.

A single count supports this clone. The rearrangement links TRBV19 to TRBJ2-2, with D perhaps TRBD2 (5 bases). The CDR3 length is 19 residues. Between the trimmed V and J ends, which lost 3 bases and 0 bases, there was a span of 20 bases. Germline V gene sequence: CDR1 LNHDA, CDR2 SQIVND (reference sequence). The CDR3 is CASSIPEGLYPANTGELFF. The CDR3 nucleotides read TGTGCCAGTAGTATTCCAGAGGGCCTATACCCCGCGAACACCGGGGAGCTGTTTTTT.

The chain carries TRBV5-3 and TRBJ1-3; D is unclear. TRBV5-3 belongs to the ORF category, with a function that is uncertain. V dropped 3 bases and J dropped 5 bases, with 12 bases sitting between them. This CDR3 has 14 residues. The CDR3 reads CARSSRTTRNTIYF. DNA for the CDR3: TGTGCCAGAAGCTCCAGGACCACTCGAAACACCATATATTTT.

V and J are TRBV4-1 and TRBJ2-3, with D perhaps TRBD2 (5 bases). With 1 base removed from V and 5 bases from J, the gap between germline ends came to 19 bases. The CDR3 totals 17 residues. Germline assignment: CDR1 MGHRA and CDR2 YSYEKL. CDR3 DNA sequence: TGCGCCAGCAGCCAAGCTGGACTTCTTGCTGAAGGAGATACGCAGTATTTT. Amino acid sequence: CASSQAGLLAEGDTQYF.

The chain carries TRBV6-1 and TRBJ2-7; D gene ambiguous. The CDR3 is 12 residues long. The germline gives CDR1 MNHNS, CDR2 SASEGT. V gave up 3 bases and J gave up 3 bases, with 6 bases separating them. The CDR3 reads CASSDWGYEQYF. CDR3 coding DNA: TGTGCCAGCAGTGATTGGGGCTACGAGCAGTACTTC.

This clone qualifies as medium-sized (0.01 to 0.1%). V and J are TRBV10-3 and TRBJ2-1; the match to TRBD1 covers 7 bases. The germline CDR1 and CDR2 sequences are ENHRY and SYGVKD. After removal of 2 bases from V and 4 bases from J, the junction contained 11 bases not matched to a gene. The CDR3 runs 17 residues. For the CDR3, the DNA is TGTGCCATCAGTGAGCCTCAGGGGGAGAATTATTACAATGAGCAGTTCTTC. This codes for CAISEPQGENYYNEQFF.

This clone was found a few times. In DNA, the CDR3 is TGTGCCAGTAGTATTCGCAAGACAGGGAGCGCCTATAATTCACCCCTCCACTTT. Amino acids: CASSIRKTGSAYNSPLHF. This chain connects TRBV19 to TRBJ1-6; 7 bases are a match to TRBD1. Unmatched junction bases numbered 10, after V lost 3 bases and J lost 2 bases. This CDR3 region has 18 residues. CDR1 and CDR2 from the germline V gene are LNHDA and SQIVND (reference sequence).

This chain links TRBV7-8 with TRBJ2-1; 9 bases agree with TRBD1. This CDR3 has 15 amino acids. CDR1 and CDR2 from the germline V gene are SGHVS and FQNEAQ. V lost 2 bases, J lost 8 bases, and 7 bases stayed unmatched. CDR3 sequence (DNA): TGTGCCAGCAGCTTATCCGGGACAGGGATATATGAGCAGTTCTTC. Protein: CASSLSGTGIYEQFF. The variable domain in full, with the rest retrieved from reference TRBV7-8 and TRBJ2-1, is GAGVSQSPRYKVAKRGQDVALRCDPISGHVSLFWYQQALGQGPEFLTYFQNEAQLDKSGLPSDRFFAERPEGSVSTLKIQRTQQEDSAVYLCASSLSGTGIYEQFFGPGTRLTVL.

V gene TRBV4-1 combines with J gene TRBJ1-2, with D uncertain. The CDR3 spans 16 residues. Germline V gene data show CDR1 as MGHRA and CDR2 as YSYEKL. The V end was cut by 4 bases, the J end by 2 bases, with 17 bases between. The CDR3 reads CASSPRVGETNYGYTF. The CDR3 nucleotides read TGCGCCAGCAGCCCCCGCGTAGGAGAGACCAACTATGGCTACACCTTC.

This clone came up a few times. The V call is TRBV27, the J call TRBJ2-7; the D is unclear. V lost 5 bases to trimming and J lost 4 bases, with 15 bases between them. Per the germline V gene, CDR1 is MNHEY and CDR2 is SMNVEV (reference sequence). The CDR3 runs 14 residues. The CDR3 sequence: CASSETVSHYEQYF. The CDR3 DNA sequence: TGTGCCAGCAGTGAAACGGTATCACATTACGAGCAGTACTTC.

The CDR3 sequence: CASSQGSERKGTQYF. The CDR3 DNA follows: TGTGCCAGCAGCCAAGGCAGCGAAAGAAAAGGAACCCAGTACTTC. The chain joins TRBV14 to TRBJ2-5; D unresolved. The V gene lost 1 base and the J gene lost 8 bases, with 17 bases spanning the gap. The germline V gene encodes CDR1 SGHDN and CDR2 FVKESK. The CDR3 covers 15 residues.

In this sample, this clone turned up a few times. The rearrangement uses TRBV5-1 and TRBJ1-2; 8 positions agree with TRBD1. Trimming took 4 bases from V and 4 from J; bases not matched to a gene: 6. CDR3 length equals 14 residues. Germline V gene sequence: CDR1 SGHRS, CDR2 YFSETQ. The CDR3 nucleotides read TGCGCCAGCAGCGAGGGACAGGCGGGCTATGGCTACACCTTC. Encoded protein: CASSEGQAGYGYTF.

The rearrangement joins TRBV19 to TRBJ2-3, with 7 bases identical to TRBD2. The V gene end was trimmed by 5 bases and the J gene end by 3 bases; junction bases not matched to a gene: 8. The CDR3 covers 15 residues. In germline, CDR1 is LNHDA, CDR2 SQIVND (reference sequence). The CDR3 spells CASSQTSRRTDTQYF. CDR3 DNA: TGTGCCAGTAGTCAGACTAGCCGAAGGACAGATACGCAGTATTTT.

The chain carries TRBV29-1 and TRBJ1-5; 7 bases agree with TRBD1. J lost 6 bases, V lost 4 bases, and 6 bases had no gene match. The CDR3 runs 13 residues. CDR1 is SQVTM and CDR2 is ANQGSEA in the germline V gene. Here the CDR3 reads CSVVEAGGQPQHF. CDR3 in DNA: TGCAGCGTTGTTGAGGCAGGGGGTCAGCCCCAGCATTTT.

The chain uses TRBV7-2 and TRBJ1-1; D remains ambiguous. The CDR3 spans 14 residues. Between the trimmed V and J ends, which lost 1 base and 4 bases, there was a span of 10 bases. CDR1 SGHTA and CDR2 FQGNSA come from the germline V gene. CDR3 DNA: TGTGCCAGCAGCTTAGGTGTATGGAGCACTGAAGCTTTCTTT. Amino acid sequence: CASSLGVWSTEAFF.

This chain connects TRBV19 to TRBJ2-3, with 13 bases identical to TRBD2. This CDR3 has 15 amino acids. The germline V gene has CDR1 LNHDA and CDR2 SQIVND (reference sequence). V was pared by 6 bases and J by 6 bases, with 6 bases of the junction left unmatched. CDR3 loop: CASRRLAGGPDTQYF. CDR3 nucleotide sequence: TGTGCCAGTAGGCGACTAGCGGGAGGACCTGATACGCAGTATTTT. Full variable domain (missing parts from reference TRBV19 and TRBJ2-3): DGGITQSPKYLFRKEGQNVTLSCEQNLNHDAMYWYRQDPGQGLRLIYYSQIVNDFQKGDIAEGYSVSREKKESFPLTVTSAQKNPTAFYLCASRRLAGGPDTQYFGPGTRLTVL.

This CDR3 reads CASSIPGQDYEQYF. The CDR3 bases are TGTGCCAGTAGTATCCCCGGACAGGACTACGAGCAGTACTTC. V is TRBV19 and J is TRBJ2-7, with 7 bases identical to TRBD1. V was pared by 3 bases and J by 3 bases, with 5 bases of the junction left unmatched. Looked up from germline, CDR1 is LNHDA and CDR2 is SQIVND (reference sequence). This CDR3 region has 14 residues.

The V gene is TRBV9, the J gene TRBJ1-5; D gene ambiguous. Germline CDR1 SGDLS, CDR2 YYNGEE. The CDR3 has 14 residues. V was pared by 0 bases and J by 0 bases, with 4 bases between. As DNA, the CDR3 is TGTGCCAGCAGCGTAGCCAGTAGCAATCAGCCCCAGCATTTT. Protein product: CASSVASSNQPQHF. The full variable domain, its missing parts supplied by reference TRBV9 and TRBJ1-5, is DSGVTQTPKHLITATGQRVTLRCSPRSGDLSVYWYQQSLDQGLQFLIQYYNGEERAKGNILERFSAQQFPDLHSELNLSSLELGDSALYFCASSVASSNQPQHFGDGTRLSIL.

This chain joins TRBV5-5 and TRBJ1-2; D ambiguous. The CDR3 extends over 12 amino acids. Trimming cost V 0 bases and J 8 bases, with 8 bases left between them. The germline V gene has CDR1 SGHKS and CDR2 YYEKEE (reference sequence). The CDR3 DNA reads TGTGCCAGCAGCTTGGGCGTGATCGGCTACACCTTC. It is translated as CASSLGVIGYTF.

The table lists this clone with a count of one. The V call is TRBV7-8, the J call TRBJ1-3, with TRBD1 identical over 8 bases. The CDR3 spans 14 residues. Germline V gene sequence: CDR1 SGHVS, CDR2 FQNEAQ. After removal of 5 bases from V and 8 bases from J, the junction contained 8 bases not matched to a gene. The CDR3 sequence: CASSPEDRAYTIYF. The CDR3 DNA is TGTGCCAGCAGCCCCGAGGACAGGGCTTACACCATATATTTT. Filled out from reference TRBV7-8 and TRBJ1-3, the complete variable domain reads GAGVSQSPRYKVAKRGQDVALRCDPISGHVSLFWYQQALGQGPEFLTYFQNEAQLDKSGLPSDRFFAERPEGSVSTLKIQRTQQEDSAVYLCASSPEDRAYTIYFGEGSWLTVV.

The rearrangement joins TRBV10-2 to TRBJ2-1; unclear D gene. The CDR3 is 13 amino acids. Germline V gene lookup returns CDR1 WSHSY and CDR2 SAAADI. Trimming took off 6 bases at V and 3 bases at J, with 9 bases between the two ends. The CDR3 DNA reads TGCGCCAGCAGAAGTGGGCGCTACAATGAGCAGTTCTTC. Its protein product is CASRSGRYNEQFF.

The chain is built from TRBV19 and TRBJ2-7; D call uncertain. Trimming left V 5 bases short and J 2 bases short, with 10 bases between. CDR3 length equals 13 residues. Germline V gene sequence: CDR1 LNHDA, CDR2 SQIVND (reference sequence). The CDR3 DNA is TGTGCCAGTAGTCAGGCCCCCGCCTACGAGCAGTACTTC. Its protein product is CASSQAPAYEQYF.

J is TRBJ2-1 and V is TRBV28; possibly TRBD2 for D (6 bases). With 3 bases removed from V and 7 bases from J, the gap between germline ends came to 16 bases. The CDR3 is made up of 15 amino acids. CDR1 MDHEN and CDR2 SYDVKM come from the germline V gene. CDR3 in amino acids: CASSFGLAPKNEQFF. CDR3 DNA sequence: TGTGCCAGCAGTTTCGGGCTAGCGCCTAAGAATGAGCAGTTCTTC.

The sample holds a few counts of this clone. This sequence joins TRBV25-1 and TRBJ1-2, with D unclear. The germline V gene has CDR1 MGHDK and CDR2 SYGVNS. The CDR3 extends over 15 amino acids. The germline V and J ends were trimmed by 0 bases and 8 bases, with 16 bases remaining between them. For the CDR3, the DNA is TGTGCCAGCAGTGAATATGAACAGCCTTATAGGGGCTACACCTTC. This codes for CASSEYEQPYRGYTF.

This clone has just a few counts. The CDR3 nucleotides read TGTGCCAGCAGTGATTGGGGTAGCCTGGGGGGCGATGCTACTGAAGCTTTCTTT. It translates to CASSDWGSLGGDATEAFF. The chain uses TRBV6-1 and TRBJ1-1, with D possibly matching TRBD1 (6 bases). The CDR3 totals 18 residues. Trimming cost V 3 bases and J 5 bases, with 25 bases left between them. Germline CDR1 is MNHNS and CDR2 is SASEGT.

The chain couples TRBV11-2 to TRBJ2-1; the D is unclear. The CDR3 is 13 residues long. Germline CDR1 reads SGHAT; CDR2 reads FQNNGV. Trimming took off 5 bases at V and 5 bases at J, with 10 bases between the two ends. In nucleotides, the CDR3 is TGTGCCAGCAGCGCCAGTCTAAACAATGAGCAGTTCTTC. Its protein is CASSASLNNEQFF.

This clone was found a few times. The chain employs TRBV2 and TRBJ1-1; the D is unclear. The germline V gene has CDR1 SNHLY and CDR2 FYNNEI. Trimming left V 1 base short and J 2 bases short, with 5 bases between. There are 13 residues in the CDR3. The CDR3 sequence is CASSEDRNTEAFF. As DNA, the CDR3 is TGTGCCAGCAGTGAAGACAGAAACACTGAAGCTTTCTTT.

The chain combines TRBV10-2 with TRBJ2-1; D is perhaps TRBD2 (5 bases). CDR3 length: 14 residues. Trimming left V 6 bases short and J 4 bases short, with 13 bases between. Germline CDR1 is WSHSY and CDR2 is SAAADI. The CDR3, as DNA: TGCGCCAGCAGAAGTCTAGCAGATTACAATGAGCAGTTCTTC. It translates to CASRSLADYNEQFF.